The 21 T cell receptor beta chains presented below share a single source sample, sequenced in a study of identical twins. TCRdb processed the 5' RACE reads anew with MiXCR; each CDR3 protein has one entry. This sample has roughly 240,000 distinct CDR3 sequences; approximately 7% occur once, and the top ten carry about 3.6%. The sample also formed part of further work on yellow fever vaccine responses in identical twins.

Sequencing was done on a sample of memory (CD45RO+) T cells sorted from blood. These TCRs come from a woman aged 18-29 years in good health.

There are many counts of this clonotype. The chain has TRBV20-1 and TRBJ2-3, with D perhaps given as TRBD1 or TRBD2 (5 bases each). This CDR3 comprises 14 residues. Germline V gene lookup returns CDR1 DFQATT and CDR2 SNEGSKA (reference sequence). V was clipped by 3 bases and J by 1 base, with 11 bases between them. As DNA, the CDR3 is TGCAGTGCTAGGAAGCTGGGGGGCACAGATACGCAGTATTTT. Residues: CSARKLGGTDTQYF.

The sample holds a few counts of this clonotype. This chain joins TRBV14 and TRBJ1-2; 8 bases fit TRBD1. CDR3 size: 15 residues. With 4 bases clipped from V and 5 bases from J, the junction kept 9 bases outside the gene matches. CDR1 SGHDN and CDR2 FVKESK come from the germline V gene. CDR3 in amino acids: CASSPRWTGQYGYTF. The CDR3 nucleotides read TGTGCCAGCAGCCCCCGATGGACAGGGCAGTATGGCTACACCTTC.

The chain links TRBV4-1 to TRBJ2-1, with D perhaps matching TRBD1 (6 bases). There are 16 residues in the CDR3. Germline CDR1 MGHRA, CDR2 YSYEKL. Deletions cut 5 bases from V and 2 bases from J, with 16 bases between. This CDR3 reads CASSAGSGTPYNEQFF. The CDR3 bases are TGCGCCAGCAGCGCCGGTTCTGGGACACCCTACAATGAGCAGTTCTTC.

This chain connects TRBV6-5 to TRBJ2-5; TRBD1 aligns across 8 bases. The V and J ends lost 4 bases and 5 bases, in that order; junction bases with no gene match: 6. Germline loops: CDR1 MNHEY, CDR2 SVGAGI. This CDR3 contains 14 residues. CDR3 nucleotide sequence: TGTGCCAGCAGTTCGTCAGGGGGCTACGAGACCCAGTACTTC. It translates to CASSSSGGYETQYF.

This clonotype has at least ten counts. The gene calls are TRBV14 and TRBJ2-7; TRBD1 might be the D (5 bases). V was shortened by 2 bases and J by 2 bases, with 19 bases between the two germline ends. Germline CDR1 SGHDN, CDR2 FVKESK. This CDR3 has 17 amino acids. The CDR3 is CASSQNSRASKTYEQYF. In DNA, the CDR3 is TGTGCCAGCAGCCAAAATTCCAGGGCGTCCAAAACCTACGAGCAGTACTTC. Together with reference TRBV14 and TRBJ2-7, the CDR3 gives the full variable domain: EAGVTQFPSHSVIEKGQTVTLRCDPISGHDNLYWYRRVMGKEIKFLLHFVKESKQDESGMPNNRFLAERTGGTYSTLKVQPAELEDSGVYFCASSQNSRASKTYEQYFGPGTRLTVT.

This clonotype was seen many times. J is TRBJ2-5 and V is TRBV6-1, with a possible D match to TRBD2 (5 bases). Trimming removed 5 bases from V and 4 bases from J, with 8 bases in between. This CDR3 comprises 12 residues. From germline, CDR1 is MNHNS and CDR2 SASEGT. CDR3 nucleotides: TGTGCCAGCAGTAGAGGGCCAGAGACCCAGTACTTC. Translation gives CASSRGPETQYF.

This clonotype came up many times. The chain recombines TRBV20-1 with TRBJ2-2, with TRBD1 identical over 8 bases. V trimming: 1 base; J trimming: 4 bases; junction bases outside the gene matches: 5. Germline V gene data show CDR1 as DFQATT and CDR2 as SNEGSKA (reference sequence). This CDR3 is built from 15 residues. CDR3: CSARVGQASTGELFF. CDR3 nucleotides: TGCAGTGCTAGAGTGGGACAGGCCTCCACCGGGGAGCTGTTTTTT.

This clonotype has a count of ten or more. The chain combines TRBV20-1 with TRBJ1-5, with 7 bases matching TRBD1. This CDR3 region has 13 residues. Per germline, CDR1 DFQATT and CDR2 SNEGSKA (reference sequence). Germline trimming cut 5 bases from V and 3 bases from J; bases unmatched to any gene: 4. Written as DNA, the CDR3 is TGCAGTGCTTCGGACAGGCCCAATCAGCCCCAGCATTTT. As protein: CSASDRPNQPQHF.

This clonotype was detected many times. V usage is TRBV10-3 and J usage is TRBJ2-7, with D unresolved. The germline V and J ends were trimmed by 6 bases and 0 bases, with 3 bases remaining between them. Per germline, CDR1 ENHRY and CDR2 SYGVKD. The CDR3 contains 11 residues. DNA of the CDR3: TGTGCCATCAGCAACTCCTACGAGCAGTACTTC. Amino acid sequence: CAISNSYEQYF.

The chain couples TRBV20-1 to TRBJ2-2; TRBD1 might be the D (5 bases). This CDR3 is built from 12 residues. Germline V CDR1 and CDR2: DFQATT, SNEGSKA (reference sequence). V gave up 0 bases and J gave up 10 bases, with 9 bases separating them. In DNA, the CDR3 is TGCAGTGCTAGAGACAGGGTTTCGGAGCTGTTTTTT. Protein product: CSARDRVSELFF.

The chain recombines TRBV5-1 with TRBJ2-3; D remains ambiguous. CDR1 SGHRS and CDR2 YFSETQ come from the germline V gene. The V end lost 4 bases, the J end lost 6 bases, and 15 bases lay between the germline ends. This CDR3 spans 14 amino acids. This CDR3 is CASSLGAPEDTQYF. CDR3 nucleotide sequence: TGCGCCAGCAGCCTCGGAGCACCCGAGGATACGCAGTATTTT. Filled out from reference TRBV5-1 and TRBJ2-3, the complete variable domain reads KAGVTQTPRYLIKTRGQQVTLSCSPISGHRSVSWYQQTPGQGLQFLFEYFSETQRNKGNFPGRFSGRQFSNSRSEMNVSTLELGDSALYLCASSLGAPEDTQYFGPGTRLTVL.

The rearrangement joins TRBV5-5 to TRBJ2-3; no firm D call. V was pared by 7 bases and J by 2 bases, with 8 bases between. CDR3 length: 12 residues. Looked up from germline, CDR1 is SGHKS and CDR2 is YYEKEE (reference sequence). The CDR3 DNA sequence: TGTGCCAGCGGAAAGAACACAGATACGCAGTATTTT. This translates into CASGKNTDTQYF.

This rearrangement joins TRBV28 to TRBJ2-4; weak D call: TRBD2 (6 bases). CDR3 length: 15 amino acids. The ends were cut back, 3 bases at V and 3 bases at J, with 12 bases in the middle. Germline V gene lookup returns CDR1 MDHEN and CDR2 SYDVKM. The CDR3 reads CASSLGGLVKNIQYF. In DNA, the CDR3 is TGTGCCAGCAGTTTGGGGGGTCTGGTCAAAAACATTCAGTACTTC.

The chain employs TRBV28 and TRBJ2-3; TRBD2 matches 9 bases. CDR1 is MDHEN and CDR2 is SYDVKM in the germline V gene. The CDR3 sequence is 15 residues long. V lost 6 bases and J lost 0; bases outside the gene matches: 4. In DNA, the CDR3 is TGTGCCAGCAGGCAAGCGGGAGGCAGCACAGATACGCAGTATTTT. This sequence encodes CASRQAGGSTDTQYF.

This clonotype was counted many times. This chain joins TRBV7-8 and TRBJ2-5, with 9 bases lining up with TRBD2. The CDR3 is made up of 15 amino acids. The V segment lost 2 bases and the J segment 4 bases; nucleotides outside the gene matches: 5. Germline-derived CDR1 and CDR2 are SGHVS and FQNEAQ. The CDR3 nucleotides are TGTGCCAGCAGCTTAAGGCGGGGGGGCCGAGAGACCCAGTACTTC. Amino acids: CASSLRRGGRETQYF. Combining the CDR3 with reference TRBV7-8 and TRBJ2-5 gives the whole variable domain GAGVSQSPRYKVAKRGQDVALRCDPISGHVSLFWYQQALGQGPEFLTYFQNEAQLDKSGLPSDRFFAERPEGSVSTLKIQRTQQEDSAVYLCASSLRRGGRETQYFGPGTRLLVL.

This chain joins TRBV7-2 and TRBJ2-1; 11 positions match TRBD2. CDR1 and CDR2 (germline): SGHTA, FQGNSA. With 5 bases clipped from V and 13 bases from J, the junction kept 16 bases outside the gene matches. The CDR3 sequence is 16 residues long. CDR3 nucleotide sequence: TGTGCCAGCAGCCTCTCTAGCGGGGGGTCAGGTATCCCCCAGTTCTTC. Translating gives CASSLSSGGSGIPQFF.

This chain connects TRBV19 to TRBJ2-7; 7 bases map to TRBD1. The CDR3 is 18 residues long. Germline V gene sequence: CDR1 LNHDA, CDR2 SQIVND (reference sequence). J was trimmed by 5 bases and V by 5 bases; bases with no gene match: 21. CDR3 region: CASSEDRRSNEKRDEQYV. CDR3 coding DNA: TGTGCCAGTAGTGAGGACAGGCGGTCCAACGAAAAAAGAGACGAGCAGTACGTC.

The chain combines TRBV5-6 with TRBJ2-1, with D possibly being TRBD2 (6 bases). The V and J ends lost 3 bases and 4 bases respectively, with 11 bases between them. The CDR3 is 14 amino acids. The germline V gene encodes CDR1 SGHDT and CDR2 YYEEEE. Here the CDR3 DNA reads TGTGCCAGCAGCTACGGGACTGCGTACAATGAGCAGTTCTTC. It yields the protein CASSYGTAYNEQFF. Full variable domain (outside the CDR3, taken from reference TRBV5-6 and TRBJ2-1): DAGVTQSPTHLIKTRGQQVTLRCSPKSGHDTVSWYQQALGQGPQFIFQYYEEEERQRGNFPDRFSGHQFPNYSSELNVNALLLGDSALYLCASSYGTAYNEQFFGPGTRLTVL.

The V and J genes are TRBV4-2 and TRBJ2-2; 14 nucleotides align to TRBD2. The germline V gene has CDR1 LGHNA and CDR2 YNFKEQ. V was clipped by 1 base and J by 4 bases; unmatched bases: 5. This CDR3 contains 18 residues. CDR3 bases: TGTGCCAGCAGCCAAGTGACTAGCGGGGGGGCGGGCACCGGGGAGCTGTTTTTT. Amino acid sequence: CASSQVTSGGAGTGELFF.

The CDR3 sequence: CASSRASYEQYV. The CDR3 coding sequence is TGTGCCAGCAGCCGGGCCTCCTACGAGCAGTACGTC. The genes are TRBV11-2 and TRBJ2-7; D not resolved. Germline CDR1 reads SGHAT; CDR2 reads FQNNGV. CDR3 length equals 12 residues. Trimming removed 5 bases from V and 0 bases from J, with 5 bases in between.

This clonotype was detected many times. The V call is TRBV7-2, the J call TRBJ2-1; D is possibly TRBD2 (7 bases). The CDR3 loop spans 16 amino acids. V was pared by 1 base and J by 0 bases, with 10 bases between. Looked up from germline, CDR1 is SGHTA and CDR2 is FQGNSA. The chain's CDR3 is CASSLGRGLSYNEQFF. For the CDR3, the DNA is TGTGCCAGCAGCTTAGGGCGGGGGCTCTCCTACAATGAGCAGTTCTTC.